Listed below are T cell receptor beta chains from one sample, sequenced in a study of T cells expressing NK-cell markers. TCRdb re-called the 5' RACE reads and gives one entry per CDR3 protein, without DNA. The clone table shows around 260,000 distinct CDR3 sequences, with the ten largest holding around 3.9%. Sequencing input: blood T cells: a sorted CD56 or NKG2C T cell subset, CD4+ or CD8+ T cells, or bulk PBMC T cells (not recorded which). The receptors derive from a woman between 18 and 70 years old in good health. CDR3s include the opening cysteine and the closing phenylalanine or tryptophan.

j_call | v_call | cdr3_aa
TRBJ2-5 | TRBV12-3/TRBV12-4 | CASSPGRETQYF
TRBJ2-5 | TRBV20-1 | CSATTGGGQETQYF
TRBJ2-1 | TRBV7-2 | CASRRSRTGSYNEQFF
TRBJ1-5 | TRBV28 | CASSRPFNQPQHF
TRBJ2-3 | TRBV3-1 | CASSQFMTDTQYF
TRBJ2-5 | TRBV5-1 | CASGEDRAGETQYF
TRBJ1-4 | TRBV5-5 | CASSGGPAEKLFF
TRBJ1-1 | TRBV23-1 | CASSQSGKEGGCTEAFF
TRBJ2-2 | TRBV6-1 | CASSHRPQGGGSTGELFF
TRBJ2-2 | TRBV12-3/TRBV12-4 | CASSSGGGTGELFF
TRBJ2-2 | TRBV6-6 | CASHPTNTGELFF
TRBJ1-1 | TRBV11-1 | CASSSNFGGAAEAFF
TRBJ2-5 | TRBV9 | CASSVEGGPGRETQYF
TRBJ2-7 | TRBV20-1 | CSASMPSGSYEQYF
TRBJ2-1 | TRBV5-4 | CASKRGLEQFF
TRBJ2-3 | TRBV12-3/TRBV12-4 | CASSPSASTDTQYF
TRBJ2-1 | TRBV6-1 | CASTRAGASYNEQFF
TRBJ2-7 | TRBV29-1 | CSVEEDLYEQYF
TRBJ2-7 | TRBV20-1 | CSAQTGSSSYEQYF
TRBJ2-7 | TRBV7-8 | CASSLGIRDQLRMQYF
TRBJ2-3 | TRBV2 | CASSEMGTWPRDTQYF
TRBJ2-7 | TRBV5-6 | CASSSPGPPGGYEQYF
TRBJ2-2 | TRBV18 | CASSPPNLQLAFTGELFF
TRBJ1-1 | TRBV18 | CASSPQGARTEAFF
TRBJ2-7 | TRBV7-2 | CASSLGYGGDMRLYEQYF
TRBJ2-5 | TRBV18 | CASSSPGLNLGETQYF
TRBJ2-7 | TRBV12-3/TRBV12-4 | CASSGDRLPYEQYF